This T cell receptor (beta chain) emerged from a study of T cell responses to AZD1222 COVID-19 vaccine. Study results and caveats: As reported, nearly half of all spike-specific TCRs target variant regions that are unmutated. Receipt of two AZD1222 doses was followed by a rise in Spike-specific TCR breadth and depth.

About this clone: Its antigen is not identified.

Germline CDR1 reads SGHTA; CDR2 reads FQGNSA. The CDR3 covers 16 residues. After removal of 1 base from V and 4 bases from J, the junction contained 7 bases not matched to a gene. Assay: immunoSEQ multiplex PCR; the TCRdb copy retains only in-frame clones and omits some. The profile shows more than 120,000 clones, 88% of them singletons. The chain uses TRBV7-2 and TRBJ1-2, with TRBD1 identical over 9 bases. The source material was peripheral blood, sampled 28 days after the second dose of the MenACWY control vaccine. This sequence originates from an adult who received the MenACWY meningococcal vaccine as a control. The CDR3 reads CASSLGGQGDGYGYTF. CDR3 nucleotides: TGTGCCAGCAGCTTAGGGGGACAGGGCGATGGCTATGGCTACACCTTC. Supplemented by reference TRBV7-2 and TRBJ1-2, the full variable domain reads GAGVSQSPSNKVTEKGKDVELRCDPISGHTALYWYRQSLGQGLEFLIYFQGNSAPDKSGLPSDRFSAERTGGSVSTLTIQRTQQEDSAVYLCASSLGGQGDGYGYTFGSGTRLTVV.